These 21 T cell receptor beta chains were sequenced from one sample in a study of shared clonotypes between healthy human individuals. Here immunoSEQ multiplex PCR was the method, and the copy in TCRdb shows in-frame clones only, minus some. Found here are roughly 400,000 clones, about 96% of them singletons; the top ten hold about 0.32%. Sequenced sample: memory CD8+ T cells sorted from blood. As for subset: CD45RO+ cells pooled with CCR7-negative TemRA cells. The receptors stem from a man aged 30-40 years in good health.

J is TRBJ2-1 and V is TRBV28; D possibly corresponds to TRBD2 (5 bases). Looked up from germline, CDR1 is MDHEN and CDR2 is SYDVKM. Trimming took off 3 bases at V and 1 base at J, with 7 bases between the two ends. The CDR3 is made up of 14 amino acids. CDR3: CASSFRESYNEQFF. The DNA of the CDR3 is TGTGCCAGCAGTTTTAGGGAGTCCTACAATGAGCAGTTCTTC.

CDR3 in amino acids: CASSPGNKNTEAFF. In nucleotides, the CDR3 is TGTGCCAGCTCACCGGGAAACAAAAACACTGAAGCTTTCTTT. V gene TRBV18 combines with J gene TRBJ1-1; D is uncertain. V lost 3 bases and J lost 2, with 10 bases in between. From germline, CDR1 is KGHSH and CDR2 LQKENI. The CDR3 covers 14 residues.

V usage is TRBV7-9 and J usage is TRBJ2-7, with 9 bases fitting TRBD1. Looked up from germline, CDR1 is SEHNR and CDR2 is FQNEAQ (reference sequence). Germline trimming cut 4 bases from V and 3 bases from J; bases unmatched to any gene: 4. The CDR3 has 14 residues. The CDR3 sequence is CASSSRDRDYEQYF. In nucleotides, the CDR3 is TGTGCCAGCAGCTCCAGGGACAGGGACTACGAGCAGTACTTC. Filled out from reference TRBV7-9 and TRBJ2-7, the complete variable domain reads DTGVSQNPRHKITKRGQNVTFRCDPISEHNRLYWYRQTLGQGPEFLTYFQNEAQLEKSRLLSDRFSAERPKGSFSTLEIQRTEQGDSAMYLCASSSRDRDYEQYFGPGTRLTVT.

The chain carries TRBV18 and TRBJ2-7; D remains unclear. Trimming stripped 3 bases from V and 0 bases from J, with 12 bases between. This CDR3 comprises 15 residues. Germline CDR1 and CDR2: KGHSH and LQKENI. Here the CDR3 DNA reads TGTGCCAGCTCACCCTTCTCCGCAGTCTCCTACGAGCAGTACTTC. This codes for CASSPFSAVSYEQYF.

J is TRBJ1-1 and V is TRBV28; D possibly corresponds to TRBD1 (6 bases). The CDR3 has 16 residues. V shed 1 base and J shed 1 base, with 13 bases lying between them. Germline V gives CDR1 MDHEN, CDR2 SYDVKM. CDR3 bases: TGTGCCAGCAGTTTATACCTCGGGACAAAGAACACTGAAGCTTTCTTT. This gives the protein CASSLYLGTKNTEAFF.

The J gene is TRBJ2-3, the V gene TRBV20-1; D unresolved. The V and J ends lost 8 bases and 3 bases respectively, with 9 bases between them. Per the germline V gene, CDR1 is DFQATT and CDR2 is SNEGSKA (reference sequence). This CDR3 has 11 amino acids. CDR3 in DNA: TGCAGTTTCCTGGATACAGATACGCAGTATTTT. Its translation: CSFLDTDTQYF.

The V and J genes are TRBV7-8 and TRBJ1-1; possibly TRBD1 for D (6 bases). Trimming removed 3 bases from V and 1 base from J, with 12 bases in between. The germline CDR1 and CDR2 sequences are SGHVS and FQNEAQ. This CDR3 has 15 residues. CDR3 nucleotide sequence: TGTGCCAGCAGCTTGGGGGGGCTGGGGAACACTGAAGCTTTCTTT. Residues: CASSLGGLGNTEAFF.

CDR3 nucleotide sequence: TGTGCCACCAGCATCCGACAGGGGGGGTGGGGACAGCCCCAGCATTTT. Its protein is CATSIRQGGWGQPQHF. The chain is built from TRBV15 and TRBJ1-5; 9 nucleotides line up with TRBD1. The CDR3 has 16 residues. Germline V gives CDR1 LNHNV, CDR2 YYDKDF (reference sequence). J lost 7 bases, V lost 4 bases, and 11 bases had no gene match.

This chain uses TRBV6-6 with TRBJ1-1, with D unclear. The CDR3 is 11 amino acids. Trimming took off 8 bases at V and 8 bases at J, with 12 bases between the two ends. Germline loops: CDR1 MNHNY, CDR2 SVGAGI (reference sequence). The CDR3 DNA reads TGTGCCAGCCTAAACGGAGTGGAAGCTTTCTTT. Translation gives CASLNGVEAFF.

V gene TRBV19 combines with J gene TRBJ2-1; TRBD1 aligns across 7 bases. CDR1 is LNHDA and CDR2 is SQIVND in the germline V gene (reference sequence). CDR3 length equals 15 residues. Losses at the gene ends were 6 bases for V and 2 bases for J; bases not matched to a gene: 7. The CDR3 here is CASSPTGSPYNEQFF. The CDR3 DNA is TGTGCCAGTAGCCCGACAGGGAGCCCCTACAATGAGCAGTTCTTC.

The rearrangement uses TRBV28 and TRBJ2-7, with D perhaps matching TRBD1 (6 bases). The V gene's germline CDR1 is MDHEN and CDR2 SYDVKM. The CDR3 contains 14 residues. Trimming stripped 3 bases from V and 2 bases from J, with 11 bases between. CDR3 loop: CASSLSGATYEQYF. The CDR3 nucleotides read TGTGCCAGCAGTTTGTCAGGGGCCACCTACGAGCAGTACTTC.

The V and J genes are TRBV6-5 and TRBJ1-3; a weak D match, TRBD1 (5 bases). The CDR3 has 15 amino acids. Per the germline V gene, CDR1 is MNHEY and CDR2 is SVGAGI. V gave up 5 bases and J gave up 0 bases, with 11 bases separating them. The CDR3 coding sequence is TGTGCCAGCAGTGCAACAGGTAGCTCTGGAAACACCATATATTTT. As protein: CASSATGSSGNTIYF.

The chain carries TRBV7-9 and TRBJ2-7, with TRBD2 as a possible D gene (5 bases). The CDR3 is 14 amino acids. The V and J ends lost 5 bases and 1 base respectively, with 12 bases between them. From germline, CDR1 is SEHNR and CDR2 FQNEAQ (reference sequence). CDR3 nucleotides: TGTGCCAGCAGCCCCATAAGCGGTTCCTACGAGCAGTACTTC. Encoded protein: CASSPISGSYEQYF.

The chain couples TRBV19 to TRBJ2-3, with TRBD1 matching over 10 bases. The CDR3 sequence is 15 residues long. V lost 3 bases and J lost 7; bases outside the gene matches: 7. Per germline, CDR1 LNHDA and CDR2 SQIVND (reference sequence). The DNA for the CDR3 is TGTGCCAGTAGTATCAGGGACAGGGGATTTAATACGCAGTATTTT. Amino acid sequence: CASSIRDRGFNTQYF.

V usage is TRBV29-1 and J usage is TRBJ1-2; possibly TRBD1 for D (5 bases). The V and J ends lost 4 bases and 5 bases respectively, with 17 bases between them. Per germline, CDR1 SQVTM and CDR2 ANQGSEA. The CDR3 is 14 amino acids. CDR3 nucleotide sequence: TGCAGCGTTGGGGCTTCTACGGGACCGTATGGCTACACCTTC. This codes for CSVGASTGPYGYTF.

The chain couples TRBV6-5 to TRBJ2-1; D might be TRBD2 (7 bases). Germline V lookup: CDR1 MNHEY, CDR2 SVGAGI. V dropped 1 base and J dropped 7 bases, with 14 bases sitting between them. The CDR3 contains 15 residues. DNA for the CDR3: TGTGCCAGCAGTTACTTCTCGGGGGGCTTGAATGAGCAGTTCTTC. Its translation: CASSYFSGGLNEQFF.

In DNA form, the CDR3 reads TGTGCCCTACAGCCCGCAGAAGCGAGCTCTGGAAACACCATATATTTT. Its translation: CALQPAEASSGNTIYF. The rearrangement joins TRBV2 to TRBJ1-3, with unresolved D. Germline CDR1 is SNHLY and CDR2 is FYNNEI. The CDR3 runs to 16 residues. Trimming stripped 11 bases from V and 0 bases from J, with 20 bases between.

This rearrangement joins TRBV6-5 to TRBJ1-6, with a possible D match to TRBD1 (6 bases). Trimming took off 6 bases at V and 5 bases at J, with 11 bases between the two ends. CDR3 length equals 14 residues. CDR1 and CDR2 (germline): MNHEY, SVGAGI. In nucleotides, the CDR3 is TGTGCCAGCAGACGGGCAGGGGATAATTCACCCCTCCACTTT. This codes for CASRRAGDNSPLHF.

The chain uses TRBV9 and TRBJ1-5; tentative D call: TRBD1 (6 bases). This CDR3 contains 14 residues. Germline CDR1 reads SGDLS; CDR2 reads YYNGEE. V lost 4 bases and J 5 bases, leaving 13 bases between the germline ends. The CDR3 region is CASSLQGGDQPQHF. DNA of the CDR3: TGTGCCAGCAGCTTACAGGGTGGAGATCAGCCCCAGCATTTT.

V is TRBV7-2 and J is TRBJ2-5, with 14 bases that match TRBD2. Germline CDR1 reads SGHTA; CDR2 reads FQGNSA. CDR3 length: 15 residues. The junction had 5 bases not matched to a gene; V was cut back by 5 bases and J by 6 bases. For the CDR3, the DNA is TGTGCCAGCAGCACGACTAGCGGGAGGGGTCAGACCCAGTACTTC. This gives the protein CASSTTSGRGQTQYF.

The chain recombines TRBV7-2 with TRBJ1-5, with TRBD1 matching 7 bases. The germline CDR1 and CDR2 sequences are SGHTA and FQGNSA. V dropped 4 bases and J dropped 2; count of bases not matched to a gene: 5. The CDR3 is 15 residues long. Written as DNA, the CDR3 is TGTGCCAGCAGCTCGAACAGGGGAGGCAATCAGCCCCAGCATTTT. Its translation is CASSSNRGGNQPQHF.